The next 11 T cell receptor beta chains were all read from a single sample in a study of PD-1 blockade in classical Hodgkin lymphoma (dated by TCRdb to about 2020). Sample time point, as interpreted from the label and publication: cycle 2 day 1 (C2D1) of nivolumab. Relapse after autologous stem cell transplantation had occurred in all trial patients, and cohorts A, B and C were distinguished by prior brentuximab vedotin exposure. The library was obtained by the immunoSEQ multiplex PCR assay. The clones in this table, taken by TCRdb from immuneACCESS, are in-frame only. Not every clone is retained; where verified, under half of the shortfall comes from an unresolved V gene, and the cause of the rest is unknown. Recorded for this sample are roughly 140,000 clones; less than 80% of them occurred a single time. The ten largest clones represent roughly 9.2% of the sample. The input for sequencing was peripheral blood mononuclear cells (PBMCs), taken before the second cycle of nivolumab. These receptors were obtained from a human donor with classical Hodgkin lymphoma.

This clone was seen many times. The chain employs TRBV11-2 and TRBJ1-2, with 10 bases aligning to TRBD1. Trimming removed 0 bases from V and 6 bases from J; junction bases left unmatched: 7. The CDR3 runs to 16 residues. Germline V gene sequence: CDR1 SGHAT, CDR2 FQNNGV. The CDR3 DNA reads TGTGCCAGCAGCTTAGATCGACAGGGGGCATTCAATGGCTACACCTTC. It encodes CASSLDRQGAFNGYTF.

The V gene is TRBV7-2, the J gene TRBJ2-5; 9 bases align to TRBD1. Germline CDR1 and CDR2: SGHTA and FQGNSA. This CDR3 region has 16 residues. With 5 bases clipped from V and 2 bases from J, the junction kept 9 bases outside the gene matches. CDR3 sequence (DNA): TGTGCCAGCAGCCCCCGCCCGGGACAGGGACAAGAGACCCAGTACTTC. It encodes CASSPRPGQGQETQYF.

Turning to this clone: One end of the junction does not line up with germline, which may come from a read error. Other DNA sequences in the same sample also yield this CDR3. This chain uses TRBV19 with TRBJ1-5; a possible D gene is TRBD1 (5 bases). The germline V gene has CDR1 LNHDA and CDR2 SQIVND (reference sequence). CDR3 size: 15 residues. CDR3 amino acids: CASSRTGTRSQPQHF. CDR3 sequence (DNA): TGCGCCAGTAGTAGAACCGGGACTCGCAGTCAGCCCCAGCATTTT.

J is TRBJ2-7 and V is TRBV11-2; 13 bases fit TRBD2. The germline V gene encodes CDR1 SGHAT and CDR2 FQNNGV. The CDR3 totals 14 residues. V was pared by 3 bases and J by 6 bases, with 2 bases of the junction left unmatched. CDR3 in amino acids: CASSFGLAGAEQYF. CDR3 sequence (DNA): TGTGCCAGCAGCTTCGGACTAGCGGGAGCCGAGCAGTACTTC.

V gene TRBV7-2 combines with J gene TRBJ2-3, with D maybe TRBD2 (6 bases). V was cut by 1 base and J by 2 bases, with 7 bases left in between. The germline V gene encodes CDR1 SGHTA and CDR2 FQGNSA. This CDR3 is 14 amino acids long. In DNA form, the CDR3 reads TGTGCCAGCAGCTTAGGACTAGTCACAGATACGCAGTATTTT. This sequence encodes CASSLGLVTDTQYF.

This chain links TRBV14 with TRBJ2-3; 12 bases line up with TRBD2. V shed 1 base, J shed 10 bases, and the junction held 6 bases outside the gene matches. Germline V gene data show CDR1 as SGHDN and CDR2 as FVKESK. CDR3 size: 15 residues. Here the CDR3 DNA reads TGTGCCAGCAGCCAAGCGGCTAGCGGGAGGGCCTCGCAGTATTTT. This translates into CASSQAASGRASQYF.

The chain combines TRBV19 with TRBJ1-2; D not certain. Trimming left V 0 bases short and J 3 bases short, with 8 bases between. The CDR3 runs 14 residues. Germline-derived CDR1 and CDR2 are LNHDA and SQIVND (reference sequence). DNA of the CDR3: TGTGCCAGTAGTATAGAGGACGGTCACTATGGCTACACCTTC. Amino acid sequence: CASSIEDGHYGYTF.

The chain couples TRBV19 to TRBJ2-5, with D possibly being TRBD2 (6 bases). The germline gives CDR1 LNHDA, CDR2 SQIVND (reference sequence). V was shortened by 3 bases and J by 2 bases, with 10 bases between the two germline ends. The CDR3 is made up of 14 amino acids. This CDR3 is CASSIAGRQETQYF. The DNA for the CDR3 is TGTGCCAGTAGTATTGCGGGGCGGCAAGAGACCCAGTACTTC.

The chain joins TRBV5-1 to TRBJ2-7; no firm D call. The CDR3 is 19 amino acids. Germline V lookup: CDR1 SGHRS, CDR2 YFSETQ. Trimming took off 4 bases at V and 2 bases at J, with 28 bases between the two ends. The CDR3 sequence: CASSPFPGGMAGLPYEQYF. The CDR3 nucleotides are TGCGCCAGCAGCCCCTTTCCGGGTGGTATGGCAGGCCTCCCCTACGAGCAGTACTTC.

This clone was found once. The rearrangement uses TRBV2 and TRBJ1-4, with D tentatively TRBD1 (5 bases). The germline V and J ends were trimmed by 5 bases and 8 bases, with 9 bases remaining between them. Germline CDR1 SNHLY, CDR2 FYNNEI. This CDR3 has 12 amino acids. CDR3 in DNA: TGTGCCAGCAGTTCGGGACGGGAAAAACTGTTTTTT. This gives the protein CASSSGREKLFF.

This chain links TRBV30 with TRBJ2-7, with D possibly being TRBD2 (5 bases). CDR3 length: 11 amino acids. The V and J ends lost 3 bases and 7 bases respectively, with 10 bases between them. The germline V gene encodes CDR1 GTSNPN and CDR2 SVGIG (reference sequence). This CDR3 is CAWSARLEQYF. CDR3 DNA sequence: TGTGCCTGGAGCGCAAGACTAGAGCAGTACTTC. Together with reference TRBV30 and TRBJ2-7, the CDR3 gives the full variable domain: SQTIHQWPATLVQPVGSPLSLECTVEGTSNPNLYWYRQAAGRGLQLLFYSVGIGQISSEVPQNLSASRPQDRQFILSSKKLLLSDSGFYLCAWSARLEQYFGPGTRLTVT.